Listed below are T cell receptor beta chains from one sample, sequenced in a study of CD8+ T cells in alopecia areata. The repertoire was sequenced with immunoSEQ multiplex PCR; TCRdb's copy has only in-frame clones and lacks some. The data hold some 130,000 clones, with 49% observed a single time. The sample consisted of CD8+ T cells sorted from blood, taken at week 0. These receptors were collected from a human donor with alopecia areata. CDR3s include the opening cysteine and the closing phenylalanine or tryptophan. D genes are given only for firm matches. Size tells how often a clone was seen (once, few, many) or the class of an expanded clone, and some rows leave it out.

v_gene: TRBV7-9; d_gene: -; abundance: few; j_gene: TRBJ1-3; CDR3aa: CASSKSDTEGSGNTIYF; CDR3nt: TGTGCCAGCAGCAAATCCGACACGGAAGGGTCTGGAAACACCATATATTTT
v_gene: TRBV4-3; d_gene: -; abundance: -; j_gene: TRBJ1-6; CDR3aa: CASSHLKDSPLHF; CDR3nt: TGCGCCAGCAGCCACCTAAAGGATTCACCCCTCCACTTT
v_gene: TRBV4-1; d_gene: TRBD1; abundance: few; j_gene: TRBJ2-4; CDR3aa: CASQDRVLAKNIQYF; CDR3nt: TGCGCCAGCCAAGACAGGGTCCTAGCCAAAAACATTCAGTACTTC
v_gene: TRBV30; d_gene: -; abundance: few; j_gene: TRBJ2-5; CDR3aa: CAWSDQETQYF; CDR3nt: TGTGCCTGGAGTGATCAGGAGACCCAGTACTTC
v_gene: TRBV27; d_gene: TRBD1; abundance: -; j_gene: TRBJ1-2; CDR3aa: CASTDRAPGPHGYTF; CDR3nt: TGTGCCAGCACCGACAGGGCGCCCGGCCCTCATGGCTACACCTTC
v_gene: TRBV30; d_gene: -; abundance: -; j_gene: TRBJ1-5; CDR3aa: CAWSEAGDQPQHF; CDR3nt: TGTGCCTGGAGTGAGGCAGGGGATCAGCCCCAGCATTTT
v_gene: TRBV29-1; d_gene: -; abundance: -; j_gene: TRBJ1-5; CDR3aa: CSWGEQSNQPQHF; CDR3nt: TGCTCGTGGGGGGAACAAAGCAATCAGCCCCAGCATTTT
v_gene: TRBV9; d_gene: TRBD2; abundance: few; j_gene: TRBJ2-7; CDR3aa: CASSPHPGTSGGHEQYF; CDR3nt: TGTGCCAGCAGCCCGCACCCCGGGACTAGCGGGGGCCACGAGCAGTACTTC
v_gene: TRBV6-1; d_gene: -; abundance: few; j_gene: TRBJ2-4; CDR3aa: CASSEGQIKNIQYF; CDR3nt: TGTGCCAGCAGTGAGGGGCAGATCAAAAACATTCAGTACTTC
v_gene: TRBV7-8; d_gene: -; abundance: -; j_gene: TRBJ2-6; CDR3aa: CASSVTGGVSGANVLTF; CDR3nt: TGTGCCAGCAGTGTCACAGGAGGCGTCTCTGGGGCCAACGTCCTGACTTTC
v_gene: TRBV9; d_gene: -; abundance: -; j_gene: TRBJ2-7; CDR3aa: CASSAGRAYEQYF; CDR3nt: TGTGCCAGCAGCGCGGGTCGTGCCTACGAGCAGTACTTC
v_gene: TRBV5-4; d_gene: TRBD1; abundance: -; j_gene: TRBJ2-1; CDR3aa: CASSLGTGNNEQFF; CDR3nt: TGTGCCAGCAGCTTGGGGACAGGGAATAATGAGCAGTTCTTC
v_gene: TRBV6-5; d_gene: -; abundance: few; j_gene: TRBJ1-1; CDR3aa: CASSYSGGNTEAFF; CDR3nt: TGTGCCAGCAGTTACTCTGGGGGAAACACTGAAGCTTTCTTT